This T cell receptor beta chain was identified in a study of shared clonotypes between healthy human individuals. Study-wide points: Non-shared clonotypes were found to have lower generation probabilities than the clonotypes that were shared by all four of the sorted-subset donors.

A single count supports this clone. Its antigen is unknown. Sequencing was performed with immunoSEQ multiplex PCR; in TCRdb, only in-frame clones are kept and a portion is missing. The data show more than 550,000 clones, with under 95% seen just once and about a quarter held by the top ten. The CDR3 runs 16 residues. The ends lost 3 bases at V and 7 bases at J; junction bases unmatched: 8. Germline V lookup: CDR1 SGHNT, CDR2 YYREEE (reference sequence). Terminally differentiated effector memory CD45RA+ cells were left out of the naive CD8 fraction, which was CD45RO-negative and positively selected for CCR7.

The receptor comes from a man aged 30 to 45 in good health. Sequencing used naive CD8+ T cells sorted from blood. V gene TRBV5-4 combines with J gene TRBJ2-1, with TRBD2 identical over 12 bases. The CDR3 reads CASSSTTSGSGNEQFF. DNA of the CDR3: TGTGCCAGCAGCTCGACGACTAGCGGGAGTGGGAATGAGCAGTTCTTC.